The rows below give T cell receptor beta chains drawn from one sample of a study of graft-versus-host responses after intestinal transplantation. Here immunoSEQ multiplex PCR was the method, and the copy in TCRdb shows in-frame clones only, minus some. Here the sample spans roughly 69,000 clones, roughly 89% being singletons. Sequencing used bone marrow, obtained 734 days after intestinal transplantation. The receptor set was obtained from a human patient who received an intestinal transplant, so some T cells may come from the graft donor. Each CDR3 is given with its conserved first and last residue. Each record gives: clone size, J gene, V gene, D gene, CDR3 protein, CDR3 DNA. The D gene is left open where the match is weak. A row's size may be missing; if present it is once, few, many or a size class.

-,TRBJ2-3,TRBV7-2,TRBD2,CASSLGRGGVADTQYF,TGTGCCAGCTCACTAGGGCGGGGGGGCGTCGCAGATACGCAGTATTTT
-,TRBJ2-7,TRBV19,-,CASRDTLGTYEQYF,TGTGCCAGTAGGGACACCCTAGGCACCTACGAGCAGTACTTC
-,TRBJ1-3,TRBV20-1,-,CSARQGHTIYF,TGCAGTGCTAGGCAGGGCCACACCATATATTTT
-,TRBJ2-5,TRBV5-1,-,CASYPTPGIETQYF,TGCGCCAGTTACCCCACCCCTGGCATAGAGACCCAGTACTTC
-,TRBJ2-1,TRBV2,TRBD2,CASDAPKRASGGDEQFF,TGTGCCAGCGACGCGCCTAAACGGGCTAGCGGGGGAGACGAGCAGTTCTTC
-,TRBJ1-2,TRBV5-1,-,CASSLEGNVLDYGYTF,TGCGCCAGCAGCTTGGAGGGGAACGTGTTAGACTATGGCTACACCTTC
-,TRBJ1-5,TRBV5-1,-,CASSPGHSSGGNQPQHF,TGCGCCAGCAGCCCGGGACACTCCTCCGGTGGTAATCAGCCCCAGCATTTT
-,TRBJ2-2,TRBV12-5,TRBD2,CASGTGGRTGELFF,TGTGCTAGTGGAACGGGGGGGCGGACCGGGGAGCTGTTTTTT
-,TRBJ2-5,TRBV5-1,-,CASSLAGLEAGETQYF,TGCGCCAGCAGCTTGGCCGGGTTAGAGGCCGGGGAGACCCAGTACTTC
once,TRBJ2-1,TRBV5-1,-,CASSPDRSSYNEQFF,TGCGCCAGCAGCCCAGACCGATCTTCCTACAATGAGCAGTTCTTC
few,TRBJ1-6,TRBV19,TRBD1,CASETGVGSPLHF,TGTGCCAGTGAGACAGGGGTTGGCTCACCCCTCCACTTT
-,TRBJ1-4,TRBV25-1,TRBD1,CASSDRRQGNEKLFF,TGTGCCAGCAGTGATAGGCGACAGGGTAATGAAAAACTGTTTTTT
-,TRBJ2-2,TRBV7-9,-,CASSGNTGELFF,TGTGCCAGCAGCGGGAACACCGGGGAGCTGTTTTTT
-,TRBJ2-1,TRBV25-1,TRBD2,CASSESIAGGGYNEQFF,TGTGCCAGCAGTGAATCCATAGCGGGAGGTGGCTACAATGAGCAGTTCTTC
once,TRBJ2-5,TRBV27,TRBD2,CASSRVAGWLETQYF,TGTGCCAGCAGTAGGGTAGCGGGGTGGTTGGAGACCCAGTACTTC
-,TRBJ1-1,TRBV27,TRBD1,CASKEGQGNTEAFF,TGTGCCAGCAAGGAGGGACAGGGGAACACTGAAGCTTTCTTT
-,TRBJ2-1,TRBV6-5,-,CASRRDLERNEQFF,TGTGCCAGCCGACGGGACCTCGAGAGGAATGAGCAGTTCTTC
-,TRBJ2-4,TRBV7-2,TRBD1,CASSPGQVGNIQYF,TGTGCCAGCAGCCCGGGACAGGTCGGAAACATTCAGTACTTC
-,TRBJ1-5,TRBV6-5,-,CASSRLRGSNQPQHF,TGTGCCAGCAGTAGGCTTAGGGGGAGCAATCAGCCCCAGCATTTT
-,TRBJ1-4,TRBV19,-,CASKLGVTLFF,TGTGCCAGTAAATTAGGAGTAACACTGTTTTTT
-,TRBJ1-2,TRBV9,-,CASSVARGEQNYGYTF,TGTGCCAGCAGCGTAGCCCGGGGGGAACAAAACTATGGCTACACCTTC
-,TRBJ2-7,TRBV29-1,TRBD1,CSVGWRQGVYEQYF,TGCAGCGTTGGCTGGCGACAGGGAGTCTACGAGCAGTACTTC
-,TRBJ2-5,TRBV19,TRBD1,CASSTRDSEETQYF,TGTGCCAGTAGTACCCGGGACAGCGAAGAGACCCAGTACTTC
-,TRBJ2-7,TRBV6-5,-,CASSYTVNYEQYF,TGTGCCAGCAGTTACACCGTCAACTACGAGCAGTACTTC
-,TRBJ1-2,TRBV5-3,-,CARSLHVGPGYGYTF,TGTGCCAGAAGCTTGCACGTCGGTCCGGGCTATGGCTACACCTTC
-,TRBJ2-1,TRBV5-1,-,CASSLIASGGNEQFF,TGCGCCAGCAGCTTGATAGCAAGTGGGGGCAATGAGCAGTTCTTC
-,TRBJ2-3,TRBV10-3,TRBD2,CAISESASGGFTDTQYF,TGTGCCATCAGTGAGTCTGCTAGCGGGGGGTTCACAGATACGCAGTATTTT
-,TRBJ1-3,TRBV7-6,-,CASSLGGPASGNTIYF,TGTGCCAGCAGCTTAGGAGGTCCTGCCTCTGGAAACACCATATATTTT
-,TRBJ2-3,TRBV7-9,TRBD2,CASSRFSGGSTDTQYF,TGTGCCAGCAGCCGATTTAGCGGGGGAAGCACAGATACGCAGTATTTT
-,TRBJ2-7,TRBV7-6,-,CASSFQGSSYEQYF,TGTGCCAGCAGCTTCCAGGGTAGCTCCTACGAGCAGTACTTC
-,TRBJ2-3,TRBV6-6,-,CASSYSWQGSTDTQYF,TGTGCCAGCAGTTACTCTTGGCAGGGGAGCACAGATACGCAGTATTTT
-,TRBJ1-4,TRBV11-2,-,CASSRLGEKLFF,TGTGCCAGCAGTCGCTTGGGAGAAAAACTGTTTTTT
-,TRBJ2-1,TRBV4-1,TRBD2,CASSPRLALYNEQFF,TGCGCCAGCAGCCCCAGACTAGCCCTCTACAATGAGCAGTTCTTC
-,TRBJ2-1,TRBV5-4,-,CASSPTPGAGQFF,TGTGCCAGCAGCCCTACTCCGGGAGCTGGGCAGTTCTTC
-,TRBJ2-5,TRBV27,TRBD1,CASSVTGEGQETQYF,TGTGCCAGCAGTGTCACAGGGGAAGGACAAGAGACCCAGTACTTC
-,TRBJ2-3,TRBV18,-,CASSPVERTDTQYF,TGTGCCAGCTCACCAGTCGAAAGGACAGATACGCAGTATTTT
few,TRBJ2-1,TRBV7-3,-,CASSLTTPSNEQFF,TGTGCCAGCAGCTTAACGACTCCCTCAAATGAGCAGTTCTTC
-,TRBJ2-5,TRBV4-2,-,CASSQDLGGQETQYF,TGTGCCAGCAGCCAAGATTTGGGCGGACAAGAGACCCAGTACTTC
-,TRBJ2-7,TRBV27,TRBD2,CASSLIGGRAEQYF,TGTGCCAGCAGTTTAATTGGCGGGAGGGCCGAGCAGTACTTC
once,TRBJ2-5,TRBV5-4,TRBD2,CASSSLAGGETQYF,TGTGCCAGCAGCTCCTTAGCGGGAGGGGAGACCCAGTACTTC
-,TRBJ2-7,TRBV25-1,TRBD1,CASRAGGEQYF,TGTGCCAGCAGAGCAGGGGGCGAGCAGTACTTC
-,TRBJ2-1,TRBV6-6,TRBD1,CASSPEGQPHNEQFF,TGTGCCAGCAGTCCTGAGGGACAGCCTCACAATGAGCAGTTCTTC
-,TRBJ2-5,TRBV7-7,TRBD2,CASSRTSGRGETQYF,TGTGCCAGCAGCCGGACTAGCGGGAGGGGAGAGACCCAGTACTTC